This T cell receptor (beta chain) is from a study of cytomegalovirus exposure and HLA in healthy donors. Findings and limits, study-wide: Later analysis associated a missense DCLRE1C variant with TCR beta V- and J-gene trimming. Accurate prediction of most subjects' HLA-A and HLA-B alleles from TCR beta sequences was reported. Links to common viral pathogens appeared, in a later analysis, for several of the most significant clusters.

The PCR was carried out with 60 Vbeta primers and 13 Jbeta primers. The table came from immunoSEQ multiplex PCR; TCRdb's copy has only in-frame clones and leaves some out. The table includes 110,000 to 150,000 clones, roughly four fifths detected once. Turning to this clone: What it binds is not known.

Germline CDR1 and CDR2: SGHVS and FNYEAQ. The CDR3 is 16 amino acids. V lost 3 bases to trimming and J lost 4 bases; unmatched junction nucleotides: 9. The source of this sequence is a human donor in good health. The sample comprised PBMCs. The chain is built from TRBV7-6 and TRBJ2-5; 9 bases map to TRBD1. For the CDR3, the DNA is TGTGCCAGCAGCTTTGAGACAGGGGGTCTTGGAGAGACCCAGTACTTC. This gives the protein CASSFETGGLGETQYF. Supplemented by reference TRBV7-6 and TRBJ2-5, the full variable domain reads GAGVSQSPRYKVTKRGQDVALRCDPISGHVSLYWYRQALGQGPEFLTYFNYEAQQDKSGLPNDRFSAERPEGSISTLTIQRTEQRDSAMYRCASSFETGGLGETQYFGPGTRLLVL.